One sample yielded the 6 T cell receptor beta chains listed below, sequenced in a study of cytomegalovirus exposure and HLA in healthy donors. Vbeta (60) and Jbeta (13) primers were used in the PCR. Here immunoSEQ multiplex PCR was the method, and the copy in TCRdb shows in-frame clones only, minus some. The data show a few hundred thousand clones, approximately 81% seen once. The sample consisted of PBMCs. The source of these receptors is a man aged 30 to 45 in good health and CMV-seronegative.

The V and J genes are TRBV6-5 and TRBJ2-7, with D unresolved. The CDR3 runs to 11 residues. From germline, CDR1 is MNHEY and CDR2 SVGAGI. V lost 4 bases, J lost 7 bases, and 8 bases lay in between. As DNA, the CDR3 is TGTGCCAGCAGTTTTGGAGTGGAGCAGTACTTC. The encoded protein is CASSFGVEQYF.

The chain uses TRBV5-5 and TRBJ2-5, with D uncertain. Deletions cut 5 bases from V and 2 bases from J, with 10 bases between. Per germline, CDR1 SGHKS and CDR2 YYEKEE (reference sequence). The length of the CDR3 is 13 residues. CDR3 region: CASRAEPQETQYF. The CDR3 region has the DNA TGTGCCAGCAGGGCAGAACCTCAAGAGACCCAGTACTTC. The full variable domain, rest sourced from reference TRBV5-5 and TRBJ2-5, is DAGVTQSPTHLIKTRGQQVTLRCSPISGHKSVSWYQQVLGQGPQFIFQYYEKEERGRGNFPDRFSARQFPNYSSELNVNALLLGDSALYLCASRAEPQETQYFGPGTRLLVL.

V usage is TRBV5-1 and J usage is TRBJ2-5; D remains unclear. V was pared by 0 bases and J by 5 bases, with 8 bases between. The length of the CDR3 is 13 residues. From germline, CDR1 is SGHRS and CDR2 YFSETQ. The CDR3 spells CASSLAFGETQYF. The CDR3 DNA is TGCGCCAGCAGCTTGGCCTTCGGGGAGACCCAGTACTTC.

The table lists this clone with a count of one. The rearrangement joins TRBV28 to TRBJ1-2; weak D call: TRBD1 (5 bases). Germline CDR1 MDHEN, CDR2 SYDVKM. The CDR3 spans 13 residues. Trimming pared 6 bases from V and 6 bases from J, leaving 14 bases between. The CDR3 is CASSHGGGDGYTF. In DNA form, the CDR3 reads TGTGCCAGCAGCCACGGGGGTGGAGATGGCTACACCTTC.

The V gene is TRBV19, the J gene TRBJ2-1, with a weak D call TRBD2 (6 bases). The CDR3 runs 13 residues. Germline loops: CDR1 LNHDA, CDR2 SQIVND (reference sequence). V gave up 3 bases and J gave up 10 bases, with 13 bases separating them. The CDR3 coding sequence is TGTGCCAGTAGTATCCGGGGGTCAAGGGAGCAGTTCTTC. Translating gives CASSIRGSREQFF. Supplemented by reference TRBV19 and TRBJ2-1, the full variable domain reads DGGITQSPKYLFRKEGQNVTLSCEQNLNHDAMYWYRQDPGQGLRLIYYSQIVNDFQKGDIAEGYSVSREKKESFPLTVTSAQKNPTAFYLCASSIRGSREQFFGPGTRLTVL.

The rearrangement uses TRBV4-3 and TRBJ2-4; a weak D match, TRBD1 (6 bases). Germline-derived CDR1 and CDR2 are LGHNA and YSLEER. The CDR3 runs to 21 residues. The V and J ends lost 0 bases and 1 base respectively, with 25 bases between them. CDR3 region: CASSQDPGQGRAGRAKNIQYF. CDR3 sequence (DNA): TGCGCCAGCAGCCAAGATCCAGGGCAGGGGCGGGCCGGTAGGGCCAAAAACATTCAGTACTTC.